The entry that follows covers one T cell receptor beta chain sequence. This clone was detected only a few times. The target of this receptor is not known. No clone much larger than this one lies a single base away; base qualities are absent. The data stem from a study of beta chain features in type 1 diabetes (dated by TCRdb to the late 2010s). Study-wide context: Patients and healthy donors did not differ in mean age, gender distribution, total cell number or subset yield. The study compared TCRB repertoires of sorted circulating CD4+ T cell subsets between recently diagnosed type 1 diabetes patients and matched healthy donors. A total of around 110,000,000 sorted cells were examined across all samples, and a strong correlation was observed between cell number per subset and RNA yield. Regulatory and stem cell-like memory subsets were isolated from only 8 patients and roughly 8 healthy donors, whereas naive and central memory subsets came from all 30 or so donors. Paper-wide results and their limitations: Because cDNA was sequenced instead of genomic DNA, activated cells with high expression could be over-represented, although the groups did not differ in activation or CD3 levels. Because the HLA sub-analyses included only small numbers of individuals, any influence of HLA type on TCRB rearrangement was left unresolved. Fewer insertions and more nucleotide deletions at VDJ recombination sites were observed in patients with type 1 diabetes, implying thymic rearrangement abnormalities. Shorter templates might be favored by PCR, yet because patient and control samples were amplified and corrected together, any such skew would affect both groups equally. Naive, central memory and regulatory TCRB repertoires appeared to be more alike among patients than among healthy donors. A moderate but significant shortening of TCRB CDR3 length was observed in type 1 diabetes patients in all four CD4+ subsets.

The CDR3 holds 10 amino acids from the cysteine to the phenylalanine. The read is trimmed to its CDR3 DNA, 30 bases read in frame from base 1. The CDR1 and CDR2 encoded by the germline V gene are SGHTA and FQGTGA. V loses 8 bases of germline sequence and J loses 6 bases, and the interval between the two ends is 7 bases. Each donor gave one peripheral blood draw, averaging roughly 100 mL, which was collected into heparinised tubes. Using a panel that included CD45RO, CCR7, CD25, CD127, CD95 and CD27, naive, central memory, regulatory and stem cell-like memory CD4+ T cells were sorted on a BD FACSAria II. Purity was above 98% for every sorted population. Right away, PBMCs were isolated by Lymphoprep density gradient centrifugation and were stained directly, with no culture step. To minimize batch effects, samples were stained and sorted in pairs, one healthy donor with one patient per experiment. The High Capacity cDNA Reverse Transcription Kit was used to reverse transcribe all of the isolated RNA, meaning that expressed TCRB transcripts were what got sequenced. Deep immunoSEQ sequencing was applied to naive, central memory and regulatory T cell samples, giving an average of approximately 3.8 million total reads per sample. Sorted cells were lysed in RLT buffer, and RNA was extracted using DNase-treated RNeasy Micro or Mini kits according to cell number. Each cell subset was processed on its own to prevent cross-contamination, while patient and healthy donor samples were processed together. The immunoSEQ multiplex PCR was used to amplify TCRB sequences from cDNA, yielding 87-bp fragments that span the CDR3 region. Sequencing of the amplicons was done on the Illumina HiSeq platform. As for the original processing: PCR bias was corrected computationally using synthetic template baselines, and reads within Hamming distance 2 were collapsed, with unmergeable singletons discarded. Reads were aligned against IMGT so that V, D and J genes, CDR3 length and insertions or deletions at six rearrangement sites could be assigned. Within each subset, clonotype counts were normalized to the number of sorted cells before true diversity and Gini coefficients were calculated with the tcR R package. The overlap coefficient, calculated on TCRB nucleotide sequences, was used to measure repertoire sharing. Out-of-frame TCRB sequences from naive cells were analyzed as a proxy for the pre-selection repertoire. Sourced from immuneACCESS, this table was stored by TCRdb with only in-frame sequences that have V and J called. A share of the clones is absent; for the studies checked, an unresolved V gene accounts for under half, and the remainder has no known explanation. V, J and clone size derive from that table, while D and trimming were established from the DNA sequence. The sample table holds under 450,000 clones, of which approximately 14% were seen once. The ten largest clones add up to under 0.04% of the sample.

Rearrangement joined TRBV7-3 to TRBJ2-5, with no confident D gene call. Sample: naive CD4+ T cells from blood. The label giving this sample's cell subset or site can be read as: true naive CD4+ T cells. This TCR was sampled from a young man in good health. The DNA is TGTGCCAGCGCTGGAAAGACCCAGTACTTC. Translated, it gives CASAGKTQYF.